This T cell receptor beta chain was profiled in a study of blood T cell repertoires in COVID-19. Study-wide background: Acute and convalescent COVID-19 specimens originated in the United States, Italy and Spain. The analysed material was cDNA or gDNA that came from T cells, B-cell-depleted T cells, or PBMCs.

CDR1 and CDR2 from the germline V gene are GTSNPN and SVGIG (reference sequence). With 3 bases removed from V and 6 bases from J, the gap between germline ends came to 9 bases. The CDR3 is made up of 13 amino acids. Authors' analysis steps: Quantification of nucleated cells was approximated via reference gene primer amplification. Sequenced by immunoSEQ multiplex PCR; TCRdb stores in-frame clones only, minus some. V, J and clone size reflect that table, while D and trimming were determined from the DNA. The data contain 70,000 to 75,000 clones, around 90% of them seen just once; the ten biggest clones take up about 9%.

This chain joins TRBV30 and TRBJ1-6; D remains unclear. Sequencing was performed on peripheral blood. The sequence came from a human donor in a cohort sampled during active COVID-19. In DNA, the CDR3 is TGTGCCTGGAGGGCAGGCGCTAATTCACCCCTCCACTTT. This encodes CAWRAGANSPLHF.